This passage covers 24 T cell receptor beta chains from one sample sequenced in a study of CD8+ T cells in alopecia areata. Indicated treatment: oral pan-JAK inhibitor, 5-10 mg twice daily. Once RNA had been extracted, it was reverse transcribed into cDNA to act as the sequencing template. Sequencing was performed with immunoSEQ multiplex PCR; in TCRdb, only in-frame clones are kept and a portion is missing. Here the sample spans under 350,000 clones, about 62% being singletons. The input for sequencing was CD4+ T cells sorted from blood, taken at week 24, from a patient treated with tofacitinib. Every receptor here comes from a human donor with alopecia areata.

The chain is built from TRBV28 and TRBJ2-7, with D unresolved. Trimming took 2 bases from V and 9 from J, leaving 11 bases between them. Germline V CDR1 and CDR2: MDHEN, SYDVKM. CDR3 length: 12 residues. CDR3 DNA: TGTGCCAGCAGTTTAGTGGCTGCAGGGCAGTACTTC. Residues: CASSLVAAGQYF.

This chain connects TRBV30 to TRBJ1-1, with unresolved D. CDR3 size: 13 residues. V was pared by 7 bases and J by 6 bases, with 18 bases between. Germline loops: CDR1 GTSNPN, CDR2 SVGIG (reference sequence). As DNA, the CDR3 is TGTGCCTCCCACCCGCAGGAGGAGGCTGAAGCTTTCTTT. Translated: CASHPQEEAEAFF.

The chain combines TRBV23-1 with TRBJ1-2, with D possibly matching TRBD1 (5 bases). TRBV23-1 is identified as an open reading frame with a role that is uncertain. The ends were cut back, 1 base at V and 2 bases at J, with 5 bases in the middle. The CDR3 runs to 13 residues. CDR3 nucleotide sequence: TGCGCCAGCAGTCAATGGGGGAACTATGGCTACACCTTC. Encoded protein: CASSQWGNYGYTF.

As DNA, the CDR3 is TGTGCCTGGAGTCGGTGGCGGGGAAGCTCCTACAATGAGCAGTTCTTC. Translation gives CAWSRWRGSSYNEQFF. The chain couples TRBV30 to TRBJ2-1; TRBD2 is a possible D gene (6 bases). The CDR3 totals 16 residues. CDR1 GTSNPN and CDR2 SVGIG come from the germline V gene (reference sequence). The germline V and J ends were trimmed by 2 bases and 0 bases, with 14 bases remaining between them.

The chain employs TRBV30 and TRBJ2-7; D perhaps matches TRBD1 (5 bases). V was trimmed by 4 bases and J by 4 bases, leaving 20 bases between them. CDR1 and CDR2 (germline): GTSNPN, SVGIG (reference sequence). The CDR3 is made up of 15 amino acids. The CDR3 here is CAWNPGGGQLYEQYF. DNA for the CDR3: TGTGCCTGGAACCCGGGCGGCGGACAACTGTACGAGCAGTACTTC.

The chain recombines TRBV7-2 with TRBJ1-2, with TRBD1 as a possible D gene (6 bases). Deletions cut 4 bases from V and 4 bases from J, with 10 bases between. Germline V gene lookup returns CDR1 SGHTA and CDR2 FQGNSA. The CDR3 extends over 13 amino acids. Here the CDR3 DNA reads TGTGCCAGCAGCTCCGGACAGCCCTATGGCTACACCTTC. Protein sequence: CASSSGQPYGYTF. Combining the CDR3 with reference TRBV7-2 and TRBJ1-2 gives the whole variable domain GAGVSQSPSNKVTEKGKDVELRCDPISGHTALYWYRQSLGQGLEFLIYFQGNSAPDKSGLPSDRFSAERTGGSVSTLTIQRTQQEDSAVYLCASSSGQPYGYTFGSGTRLTVV.

The genes are TRBV7-9 and TRBJ2-5, with D tentatively TRBD1 or TRBD2 (6 bases each). The CDR3 is 15 residues long. Trimming left V 4 bases short and J 4 bases short, with 16 bases between. Looked up from germline, CDR1 is SEHNR and CDR2 is FQNEAQ (reference sequence). The CDR3 here is CASSSPTGTGETQYF. The CDR3 DNA sequence: TGTGCCAGCAGCTCACCCACAGGGACTGGAGAGACCCAGTACTTC.

V is TRBV18 and J is TRBJ2-3; 8 bases line up with TRBD1. The CDR3 covers 15 residues. The junction had 6 bases not matched to a gene; V was cut back by 3 bases and J by 4 bases. CDR1 and CDR2 from the germline V gene are KGHSH and LQKENI. Here the CDR3 reads CASSPSTGAADTQYF. Written as DNA, the CDR3 is TGTGCCAGCTCACCGTCGACAGGGGCGGCAGATACGCAGTATTTT.

The rearrangement joins TRBV30 to TRBJ1-2; TRBD1 matches at 10 bases. Germline V gene data show CDR1 as GTSNPN and CDR2 as SVGIG (reference sequence). The ends lost 1 base at V and 9 bases at J; junction bases unmatched: 2. This CDR3 spans 12 amino acids. Written as DNA, the CDR3 is TGTGCCTGGAGTGCGGACAGGGGGAGCTACACCTTC. Amino acids: CAWSADRGSYTF.

This clone was seen more than once but under ten times. The chain employs TRBV4-1 and TRBJ1-1, with TRBD1 as a possible D gene (5 bases). This CDR3 comprises 15 residues. Germline V gene sequence: CDR1 MGHRA, CDR2 YSYEKL. Trimming removed 1 base from V and 1 base from J, with 10 bases in between. The CDR3 region is CASSQVFQGNTEAFF. As DNA, the CDR3 is TGCGCCAGCAGCCAAGTTTTTCAGGGGAACACTGAAGCTTTCTTT.

The chain carries TRBV6-6 and TRBJ2-3; perhaps TRBD2 as D (6 bases). This CDR3 has 13 amino acids. Germline V gives CDR1 MNHNY, CDR2 SVGAGI (reference sequence). V lost 8 bases and J lost 0, with 9 bases in between. Written as DNA, the CDR3 is TGTGCCAGCGCTAGCGCAAGCACAGATACGCAGTATTTT. Protein product: CASASASTDTQYF.

The rearrangement links TRBV15 to TRBJ1-5, with D hard to call. Germline assignment: CDR1 LNHNV and CDR2 YYDKDF (reference sequence). V was trimmed by 0 bases and J by 4 bases, leaving 1 base between them. The CDR3 length is 12 residues. The CDR3 region has the DNA TGTGCCACCAGCAGAGAGAATCAGCCCCAGCATTTT. Protein product: CATSRENQPQHF.

Points on this clone: The sample has other DNA sequences that encode this CDR3 too. The rearrangement uses TRBV29-1 and TRBJ2-5; 7 positions agree with TRBD1. Germline lookup yields CDR1 SQVTM and CDR2 ANQGSEA. V lost 4 bases and J lost 5; bases outside the gene matches: 7. This CDR3 is 13 amino acids long. This CDR3 reads CSVGRTGVETQYF. CDR3 DNA sequence: TGCAGCGTTGGACGTACAGGGGTCGAGACCCAGTACTTC.

This chain connects TRBV5-1 to TRBJ2-1; D is perhaps TRBD2 (6 bases). The germline gives CDR1 SGHRS, CDR2 YFSETQ. V lost 2 bases and J 6 bases, leaving 9 bases between the germline ends. The CDR3 is 13 amino acids. The CDR3 DNA follows: TGCGCCAGCAGCTTTAAGGGAGGCAATGAGCAGTTCTTC. Amino acid sequence: CASSFKGGNEQFF.

The CDR3, as DNA: TGCGCCAGCAGCCAAGGCCTAGGGGGGGTCGCCAAAAACATTCAGTACTTC. This sequence encodes CASSQGLGGVAKNIQYF. The chain links TRBV4-3 to TRBJ2-4; tentatively, D is TRBD2 (7 bases). The V and J ends lost 1 base and 1 base respectively, with 14 bases between them. This CDR3 contains 17 residues. Germline V lookup: CDR1 LGHNA, CDR2 YSLEER.

This clone was found a few times. V and J are TRBV4-1 and TRBJ1-5, with D unclear. Germline V gene sequence: CDR1 MGHRA, CDR2 YSYEKL. The CDR3 sequence is 19 residues long. V was trimmed by 0 bases and J by 3 bases, leaving 21 bases between them. The CDR3 is CASSQEFSAVRVLNQPQHF. For the CDR3, the DNA is TGCGCCAGCAGCCAAGAATTTTCGGCCGTGCGGGTTCTCAATCAGCCCCAGCATTTT.

In this sample, this clone turned up a few times. The V call is TRBV2, the J call TRBJ2-3; TRBD1 aligns across 11 bases. The CDR3 is made up of 13 amino acids. V trimming: 11 bases; J trimming: 2 bases; junction bases outside the gene matches: 3. Germline CDR1 reads SNHLY; CDR2 reads FYNNEI. The CDR3 is CAGGQGVTDTQYF. CDR3 nucleotide sequence: TGTGCCGGGGGACAGGGGGTCACAGATACGCAGTATTTT.

This clone was observed a handful of times. V gene TRBV6-5 combines with J gene TRBJ1-2, with 9 bases fitting TRBD1. After removal of 2 bases from V and 5 bases from J, the junction contained 3 bases not matched to a gene. This CDR3 has 14 amino acids. CDR1 is MNHEY, CDR2 SVGAGI, per germline. This CDR3 is CASSYKDRGYGYTF. In DNA, the CDR3 is TGTGCCAGCAGTTACAAGGACAGGGGTTATGGCTACACCTTC.

This chain connects TRBV28 to TRBJ1-5, with a tentative D call TRBD1 (6 bases). The CDR3 contains 12 residues. Trimming took 10 bases from V and 7 from J, leaving 14 bases between them. The germline gives CDR1 MDHEN, CDR2 SYDVKM. This CDR3 reads CATNTGSQPQHF. CDR3 coding DNA: TGTGCCACCAACACAGGGTCCCAGCCCCAGCATTTT. The variable domain in full, with the rest retrieved from reference TRBV28 and TRBJ1-5, is DVKVTQSSRYLVKRTGEKVFLECVQDMDHENMFWYRQDPGLGLRLIYFSYDVKMKEKGDIPEGYSVSREKKERFSLILESASTNQTSMYLCATNTGSQPQHFGDGTRLSIL.

The V and J genes are TRBV30 and TRBJ2-5; 11 nucleotides align to TRBD1. The CDR3 covers 13 residues. The germline CDR1 and CDR2 sequences are GTSNPN and SVGIG (reference sequence). After removal of 8 bases from V and 7 bases from J, the junction contained 9 bases not matched to a gene. The CDR3 region is CAGGTGGRGTQYF. CDR3 bases: TGTGCCGGGGGGACAGGGGGACGAGGGACCCAGTACTTC. The full variable domain, rest sourced from reference TRBV30 and TRBJ2-5, is SQTIHQWPATLVQPVGSPLSLECTVEGTSNPNLYWYRQAAGRGLQLLFYSVGIGQISSEVPQNLSASRPQDRQFILSSKKLLLSDSGFYLCAGGTGGRGTQYFGPGTRLLVL.

This sequence joins TRBV30 and TRBJ1-1; D is unresolved. Trimming removed 4 bases at V and 2 bases at J, with 8 bases between. CDR3 size: 12 residues. Germline V gives CDR1 GTSNPN, CDR2 SVGIG (reference sequence). CDR3 sequence reads: CAWTGFNTEAFF. In DNA form, the CDR3 reads TGTGCCTGGACTGGGTTTAACACTGAAGCTTTCTTT.

V and J are TRBV4-1 and TRBJ2-3; D is tentatively TRBD1 or TRBD2 (7 bases each). V was cut by 1 base and J by 2 bases, with 16 bases left in between. CDR3 size: 17 residues. Germline-derived CDR1 and CDR2 are MGHRA and YSYEKL. The CDR3 loop is CASSQGPGGVFTDTQYF. The DNA of the CDR3 is TGCGCCAGCAGCCAAGGCCCAGGGGGGGTATTCACAGATACGCAGTATTTT.

Regarding this clone: In the same sample, other DNA sequences code for this CDR3. This chain uses TRBV5-1 with TRBJ2-5; no firm D call. The CDR3 sequence is 13 residues long. The germline CDR1 and CDR2 sequences are SGHRS and YFSETQ. Trimming removed 0 bases from V and 2 bases from J, with 5 bases in between. CDR3 region: CASSLDPQETQYF. The CDR3 nucleotides read TGCGCCAGCAGCTTGGATCCACAAGAGACCCAGTACTTC.

The chain is built from TRBV4-3 and TRBJ2-5; D is perhaps TRBD2 (5 bases). In germline, CDR1 is LGHNA, CDR2 YSLEER. The CDR3 totals 20 residues. Trimming pared 0 bases from V and 4 bases from J, leaving 27 bases between. Written as DNA, the CDR3 is TGCGCCAGCAGCCAAGAGAGGGTGGCGGGCAATAAGGCCGTAGGAGAGACCCAGTACTTC. This translates into CASSQERVAGNKAVGETQYF.